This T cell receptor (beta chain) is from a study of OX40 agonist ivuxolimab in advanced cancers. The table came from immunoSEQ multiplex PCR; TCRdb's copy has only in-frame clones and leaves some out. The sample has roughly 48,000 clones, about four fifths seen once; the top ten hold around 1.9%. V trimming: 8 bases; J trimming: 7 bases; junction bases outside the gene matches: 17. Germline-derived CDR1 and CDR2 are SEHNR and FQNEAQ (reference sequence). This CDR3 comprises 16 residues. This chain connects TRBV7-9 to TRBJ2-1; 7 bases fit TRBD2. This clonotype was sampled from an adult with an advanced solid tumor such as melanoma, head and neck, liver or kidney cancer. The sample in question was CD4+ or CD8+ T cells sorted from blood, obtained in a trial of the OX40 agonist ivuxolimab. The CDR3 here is CASGNRAGPGGNEQFF. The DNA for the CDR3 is TGTGCCAGCGGTAATCGGGCGGGCCCGGGGGGAAATGAGCAGTTCTTC.